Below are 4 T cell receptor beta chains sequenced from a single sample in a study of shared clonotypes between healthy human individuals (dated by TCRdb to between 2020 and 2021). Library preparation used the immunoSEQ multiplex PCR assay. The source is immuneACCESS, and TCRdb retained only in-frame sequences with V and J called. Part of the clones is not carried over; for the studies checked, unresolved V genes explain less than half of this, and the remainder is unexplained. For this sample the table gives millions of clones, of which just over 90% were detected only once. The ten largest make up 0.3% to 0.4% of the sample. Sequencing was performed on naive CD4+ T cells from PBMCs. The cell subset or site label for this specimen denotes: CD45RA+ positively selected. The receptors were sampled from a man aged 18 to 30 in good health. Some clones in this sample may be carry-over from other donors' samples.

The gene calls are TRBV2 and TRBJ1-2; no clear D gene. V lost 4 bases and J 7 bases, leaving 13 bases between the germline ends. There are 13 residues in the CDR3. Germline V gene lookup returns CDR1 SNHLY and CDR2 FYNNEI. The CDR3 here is CASSGREAGGYTF. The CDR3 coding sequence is TGTGCCAGCAGTGGGCGGGAGGCGGGTGGCTACACCTTC.

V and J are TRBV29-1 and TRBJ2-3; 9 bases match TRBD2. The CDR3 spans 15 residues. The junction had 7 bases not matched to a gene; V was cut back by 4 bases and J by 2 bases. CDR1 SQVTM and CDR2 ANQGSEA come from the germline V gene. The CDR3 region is CSVAGAGGPTDTQYF. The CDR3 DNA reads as TGCAGCGTTGCTGGGGCGGGAGGGCCCACAGATACGCAGTATTTT.

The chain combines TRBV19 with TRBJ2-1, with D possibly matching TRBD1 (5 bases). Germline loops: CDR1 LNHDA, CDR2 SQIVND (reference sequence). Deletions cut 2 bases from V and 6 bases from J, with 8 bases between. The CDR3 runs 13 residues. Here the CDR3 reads CASSIQGRNEQFF. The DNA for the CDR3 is TGTGCCAGTAGTATACAGGGTCGCAATGAGCAGTTCTTC.

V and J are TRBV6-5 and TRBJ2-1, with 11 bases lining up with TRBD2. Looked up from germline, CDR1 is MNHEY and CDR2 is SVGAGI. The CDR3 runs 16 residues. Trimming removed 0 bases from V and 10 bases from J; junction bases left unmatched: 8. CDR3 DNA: TGTGCCAGCAGTTACTCGTCGCTAGCGGGAGGAGGGGAGCAGTTCTTC. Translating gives CASSYSSLAGGGEQFF.